A selection of T cell receptor beta chains follows, all from one sample in a study of CD8+CD57+ T cells in acquired aplastic anemia. TCRdb fed the reads into MiXCR, producing one record per CDR3 protein. There are 150,000 to 200,000 distinct CDR3 sequences in the sample; around 43% occur only once, and 3% to 4% lies in the top ten. The sample taken for sequencing was sorted CD4+, CD8+, or CD8+CD57+ T cells (not recorded which) from PBMCs. These receptors originate from a human donor with aplastic anemia. Both conserved end residues are part of each CDR3. D genes are given only for firm matches. The listing skips clone size in some rows; elsewhere it reads once, few, many or a size class.

d_call j_call cdr3_length v_call clone_size cdr3_nt cdr3_aa
- TRBJ2-3 17 TRBV11-2 - TGTGCCAGCAGCTTAGTCGCACCCCAACGGGGGAAGGATACGCAGTATTTT CASSLVAPQRGKDTQYF
- TRBJ2-7 14 TRBV2 - TGTGCCAGCAGTCGGTCGGGGTTTGGGTACGAGCAGTACTTC CASSRSGFGYEQYF
TRBD1 TRBJ1-1 15 TRBV18 - TGTGCCAGCTCACCCGGGACAGGGGTGAACACTGAAGCTTTCTTT CASSPGTGVNTEAFF
- TRBJ2-1 14 TRBV10-2 many TGCGCCAGCAGTGAGTCTACCGGGATCAATGAGCAGTTCTTC CASSESTGINEQFF
- TRBJ1-5 16 TRBV20-1 few TGCAGTGCTAGAGAGGCGATAAAGGGAGGCAATCAGCCCCAGCATTTT CSAREAIKGGNQPQHF
- TRBJ2-7 16 TRBV29-1 - TGCAGCGTTGAAGGCGGGGCGTTCCATAAGCAAAGGGAGCAGTACTTC CSVEGGAFHKQREQYF
- TRBJ1-5 13 TRBV9 many TGTGCCAGCAGCGATGGGGAGAATCAGCCCCAGCATTTT CASSDGENQPQHF
- TRBJ1-3 15 TRBV2 many TGTGCCAGCAGGGGGGGAGAAGGAGCTGGAAACACCATATATTTT CASRGGEGAGNTIYF
- TRBJ1-6 14 TRBV19 - TGTGCCAGTAGTATGATTCTGGGTAATTCACCCCTCCACTTT CASSMILGNSPLHF
- TRBJ2-2 14 TRBV7-9 many TGTGCCAGCAGCTTTCAGGGGTTCACCGGGGAGCTGTTTTTT CASSFQGFTGELFF
- TRBJ2-5 13 TRBV11-2 once TGTGCCAGCAGCTGGGACTGGGAAGAGACCCAGTACTTC CASSWDWEETQYF
TRBD1 TRBJ1-2 13 TRBV7-2 many TGTGCCAGCAGCTTTAGGGACAGTTCTGGCTACACCTTC CASSFRDSSGYTF
TRBD1 TRBJ1-2 13 TRBV5-6 - TGTGCCAGCAGCCACCGGGACAGGGCGCTGGACACCTTC CASSHRDRALDTF
TRBD1 TRBJ1-2 14 TRBV10-3 - TGTGCCATCAGTGATCAGGGGGCTGAAGATGGCTACACCTTC CAISDQGAEDGYTF
- TRBJ1-5 15 TRBV29-1 - TGCAGCGTTGAACTCGGGGGCAGGTACCAACGGGCCCAGCATTTT CSVELGGRYQRAQHF
- TRBJ2-5 14 TRBV15 - TGTGCCACCAGCAGCGCTACAGGGGGAGGGCCCCAGTACTTC CATSSATGGGPQYF
- TRBJ1-6 15 TRBV4-1 many TGCGCCAGCAGCCAAATTACAGGTCTCGGGTCACCCCTCCACTTT CASSQITGLGSPLHF
TRBD1 TRBJ1-2 15 TRBV19 - TGTGCCAGTAGTCCACCAGACAGGGTTACCTATGGCTACACCTTC CASSPPDRVTYGYTF
TRBD1 TRBJ1-3 13 TRBV10-2 - TGCGCCAGCAGGGGACAGGGTTCGGACACCGTATATTTT CASRGQGSDTVYF
- TRBJ1-4 13 TRBV29-1 - TGCAGCGTGCCGACGGCAACTAATGAAAAACTGTTTTTT CSVPTATNEKLFF
- TRBJ1-4 16 TRBV15 - TGTGCCACCAGCAGAGAAACCGGGACCTATGGGGAAAAACTGTTTTTT CATSRETGTYGEKLFF
- TRBJ2-7 14 TRBV7-9 - TGTGCCAGCAGCCACGGGGACGGTCCCTACGAGCAGTACTTC CASSHGDGPYEQYF
- TRBJ2-3 18 TRBV12-3/TRBV12-4 few TGTGCCAGCAGTCAGACTGGTCGGGTGGTCGCTAGCACAGATACGCAGTATTTT CASSQTGRVVASTDTQYF
- TRBJ1-5 14 TRBV2 - TGTGCCAGCGGCCCAGGACTCCTGAATCAGCCCCAGCATTTT CASGPGLLNQPQHF
TRBD1 TRBJ1-6 16 TRBV9 - TGTGCCAGCAGCCCCCGGGACAGCCTGTTTAATTCACCCCTCCACTTT CASSPRDSLFNSPLHF
- TRBJ1-1 15 TRBV28 - TGTGCCAGCAGTTTGCTAACCAGGGCGAAGGCTGAAGCTTTCTTT CASSLLTRAKAEAFF
TRBD2 TRBJ2-1 15 TRBV6-1 many TGTGCCAGCCGTACTAGCGGGGGCTTGGTAAATGAGCAGTTCTTC CASRTSGGLVNEQFF
TRBD1 TRBJ1-1 14 TRBV20-1 many TGCAGTGCTAAGCCGGGACAGCTGAACACTGAAGCTTTCTTT CSAKPGQLNTEAFF
- TRBJ2-1 12 TRBV10-3 few TGTGCCACCGTTGAGAGGGGCAATGAGCAGTTCTTC CATVERGNEQFF
TRBD2 TRBJ2-1 16 TRBV7-2 many TGTGCCAGCAGCTCGCGGACTAGCGGCTTCTACAATGAGCAGTTCTTC CASSSRTSGFYNEQFF
- TRBJ1-2 15 TRBV4-2 many TGCGCCAGCAGCCAAGATAGGCCAGGGAACTATGGCTACACCTTC CASSQDRPGNYGYTF
- TRBJ1-2 16 TRBV10-3 many TGTGCCATCAGTGAGCCCCTTGGGGGTGTTAACTATGGCTACACCTTC CAISEPLGGVNYGYTF
- TRBJ1-5 13 TRBV2 - TGTGCCAGCAGTGACAGCTTCAATCAGCCCCAGCATTTT CASSDSFNQPQHF
- TRBJ1-1 12 TRBV7-3 many TGTGCCAGCAGCTTGGTGGGGGTTGAAGCTTTCTTT CASSLVGVEAFF
- TRBJ1-2 15 TRBV5-1 once TGCGCCAGCAGTAGTTTGCCGAACGTCAACTATGGCTACACCTTC CASSSLPNVNYGYTF
- TRBJ2-5 13 TRBV7-9 once TGTGCCAGCAGCCAGTATTCCCAAGAGACCCAGTACTTC CASSQYSQETQYF
TRBD2 TRBJ2-5 18 TRBV19 few TGTGCCAGTAGTCCATTCAGGGGACTAGCGGGGGGAGGTGAGACCCAGTACTTC CASSPFRGLAGGGETQYF
- TRBJ2-5 13 TRBV12-3/TRBV12-4 - TGTGCCAGCAGCCAGGGGTTTAGAGAGACCCAGTACTTC CASSQGFRETQYF
TRBD1 TRBJ1-6 14 TRBV2 - TGTGCCAGCAGGGACAGGGGTGGTAATTCACCCCTCCACTTT CASRDRGGNSPLHF
- TRBJ2-7 18 TRBV20-1 many TGCAGTGCTAGAGATGGCAGCCAACCTGGGATGGTCACCTACGAGCAGTACTTC CSARDGSQPGMVTYEQYF
TRBD1 TRBJ1-2 13 TRBV29-1 once TGCAGCGTCGGGACAGGGGGCCTTCTTGGCTACACCTTC CSVGTGGLLGYTF
TRBD1 TRBJ2-3 18 TRBV10-3 - TGTGCCATCAGTGACAGAGACAGGGGCAAAACTAGCACAGATACGCAGTATTTT CAISDRDRGKTSTDTQYF
TRBD1 TRBJ1-5 15 TRBV7-2 - TGTGCCAGCAGCCGGGACAGGCACACCAATCAGCCCCAGCATTTT CASSRDRHTNQPQHF
- TRBJ2-1 12 TRBV7-9 few TGTGCCAGCAGCTTACCAAGCAATGAGCAGTTCTTC CASSLPSNEQFF
- TRBJ1-2 13 TRBV2 many TGTGCCAGCAAAATCTCAGGAGGGGGTGGTTACACCTTC CASKISGGGGYTF
TRBD2 TRBJ2-1 16 TRBV5-4 many TGTGCCAGCAGCAGTGGGCGGGAGGGCGAAAGGAGTGAGCAGTTCTTC CASSSGREGERSEQFF
TRBD1 TRBJ2-2 13 TRBV2 - TGTGCCAGCGATGAACAGGGGTGGGGGGAGCTGTTTTTT CASDEQGWGELFF
TRBD1 TRBJ1-1 15 TRBV19 - TGTGCCAGTAGTTTTATGAGGACAGGGGACACTGAAGCTTTCTTT CASSFMRTGDTEAFF